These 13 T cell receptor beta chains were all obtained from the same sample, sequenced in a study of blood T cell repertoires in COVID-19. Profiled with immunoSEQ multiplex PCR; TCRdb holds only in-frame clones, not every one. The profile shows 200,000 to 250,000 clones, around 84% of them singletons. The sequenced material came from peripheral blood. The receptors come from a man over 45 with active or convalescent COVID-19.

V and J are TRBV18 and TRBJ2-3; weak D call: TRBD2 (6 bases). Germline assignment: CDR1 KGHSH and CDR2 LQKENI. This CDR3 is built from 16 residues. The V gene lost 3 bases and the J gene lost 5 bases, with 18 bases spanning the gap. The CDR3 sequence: CASSPLSSSGGDTQYF. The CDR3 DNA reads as TGTGCCAGCTCACCTCTAAGTAGCTCCGGGGGAGATACGCAGTATTTT.

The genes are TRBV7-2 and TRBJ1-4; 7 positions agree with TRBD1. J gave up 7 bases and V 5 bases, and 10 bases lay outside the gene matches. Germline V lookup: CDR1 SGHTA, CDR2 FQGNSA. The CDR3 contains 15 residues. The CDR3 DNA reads TGTGCCAGCAGCCTCTCCAGGGGGATGGGTGAAAAACTGTTTTTT. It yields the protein CASSLSRGMGEKLFF.

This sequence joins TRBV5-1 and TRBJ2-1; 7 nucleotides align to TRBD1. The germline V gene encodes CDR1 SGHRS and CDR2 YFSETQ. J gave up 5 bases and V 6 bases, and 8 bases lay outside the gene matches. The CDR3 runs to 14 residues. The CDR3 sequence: CASKQGLDDNEQFF. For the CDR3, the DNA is TGCGCCAGCAAACAGGGGCTAGATGACAATGAGCAGTTCTTC. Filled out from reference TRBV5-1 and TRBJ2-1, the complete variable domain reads KAGVTQTPRYLIKTRGQQVTLSCSPISGHRSVSWYQQTPGQGLQFLFEYFSETQRNKGNFPGRFSGRQFSNSRSEMNVSTLELGDSALYLCASKQGLDDNEQFFGPGTRLTVL.

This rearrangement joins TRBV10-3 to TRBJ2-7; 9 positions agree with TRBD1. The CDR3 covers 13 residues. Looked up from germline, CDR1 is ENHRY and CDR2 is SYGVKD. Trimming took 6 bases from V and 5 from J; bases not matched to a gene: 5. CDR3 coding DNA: TGTGCCATCAGCGAGAGGACAGGGGACGAGCAGTACGTC. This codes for CAISERTGDEQYV.

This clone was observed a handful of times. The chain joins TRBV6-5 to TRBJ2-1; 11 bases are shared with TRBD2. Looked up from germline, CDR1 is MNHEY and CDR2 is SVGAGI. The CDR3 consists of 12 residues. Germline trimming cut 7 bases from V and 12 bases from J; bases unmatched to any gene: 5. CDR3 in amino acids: CASTHSGGVQFF. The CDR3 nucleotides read TGTGCCAGCACCCATAGCGGGGGGGTGCAGTTCTTC.

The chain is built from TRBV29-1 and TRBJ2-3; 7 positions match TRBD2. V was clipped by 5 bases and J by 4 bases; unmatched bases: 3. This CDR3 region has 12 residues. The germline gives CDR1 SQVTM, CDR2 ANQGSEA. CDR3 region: CSVYRGADTQYF. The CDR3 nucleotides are TGCAGCGTTTATCGGGGGGCAGATACGCAGTATTTT.

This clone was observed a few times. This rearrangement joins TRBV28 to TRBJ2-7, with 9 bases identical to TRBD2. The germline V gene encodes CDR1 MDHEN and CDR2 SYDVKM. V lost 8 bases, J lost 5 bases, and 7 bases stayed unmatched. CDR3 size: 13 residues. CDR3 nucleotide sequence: TGTGCCAGCCGGGCCAGCGGGAGGAACGAGCAGTACTTC. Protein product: CASRASGRNEQYF.

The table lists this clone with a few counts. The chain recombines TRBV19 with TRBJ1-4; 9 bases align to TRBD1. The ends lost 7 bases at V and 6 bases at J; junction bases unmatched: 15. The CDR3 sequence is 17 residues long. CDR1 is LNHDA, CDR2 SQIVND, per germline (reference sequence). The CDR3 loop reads CASTESRRGTGYEKLFF. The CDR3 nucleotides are TGTGCCAGTACCGAATCGCGTAGGGGGACAGGGTATGAAAAACTGTTTTTT.

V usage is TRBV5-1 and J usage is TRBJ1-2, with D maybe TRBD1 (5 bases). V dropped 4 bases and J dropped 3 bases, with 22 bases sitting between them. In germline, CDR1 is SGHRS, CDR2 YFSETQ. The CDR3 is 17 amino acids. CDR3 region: CASSPSRMGEVYYGYTF. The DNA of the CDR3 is TGCGCCAGCAGCCCGTCTCGAATGGGGGAGGTATACTATGGCTACACCTTC. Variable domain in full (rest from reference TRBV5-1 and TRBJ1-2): KAGVTQTPRYLIKTRGQQVTLSCSPISGHRSVSWYQQTPGQGLQFLFEYFSETQRNKGNFPGRFSGRQFSNSRSEMNVSTLELGDSALYLCASSPSRMGEVYYGYTFGSGTRLTVV.

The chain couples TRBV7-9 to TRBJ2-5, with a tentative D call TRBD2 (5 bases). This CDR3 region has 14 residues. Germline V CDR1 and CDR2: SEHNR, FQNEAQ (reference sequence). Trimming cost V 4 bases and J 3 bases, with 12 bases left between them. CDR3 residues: CASSYPFGEETQYF. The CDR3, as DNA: TGTGCCAGCAGCTATCCTTTCGGGGAAGAGACCCAGTACTTC.

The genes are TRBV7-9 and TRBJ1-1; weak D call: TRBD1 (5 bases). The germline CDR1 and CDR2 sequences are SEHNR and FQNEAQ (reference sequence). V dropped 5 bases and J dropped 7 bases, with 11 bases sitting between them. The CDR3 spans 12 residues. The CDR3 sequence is CASSRPTGEAFF. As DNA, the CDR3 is TGTGCCAGCAGCCGACCAACAGGTGAAGCTTTCTTT. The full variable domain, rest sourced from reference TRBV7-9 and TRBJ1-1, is DTGVSQNPRHKITKRGQNVTFRCDPISEHNRLYWYRQTLGQGPEFLTYFQNEAQLEKSRLLSDRFSAERPKGSFSTLEIQRTEQGDSAMYLCASSRPTGEAFFGQGTRLTVV.

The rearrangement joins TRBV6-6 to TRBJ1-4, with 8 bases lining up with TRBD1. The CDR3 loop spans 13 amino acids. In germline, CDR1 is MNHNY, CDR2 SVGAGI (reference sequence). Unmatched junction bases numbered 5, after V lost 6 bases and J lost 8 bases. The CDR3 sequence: CASRDRGDEKLFF. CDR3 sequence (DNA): TGTGCCAGCAGAGACAGGGGAGACGAAAAACTGTTTTTT.

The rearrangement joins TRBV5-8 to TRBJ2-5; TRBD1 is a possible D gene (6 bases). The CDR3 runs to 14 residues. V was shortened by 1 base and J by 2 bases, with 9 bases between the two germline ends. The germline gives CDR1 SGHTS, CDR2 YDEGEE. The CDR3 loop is CASSLSGAQETQYF. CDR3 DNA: TGTGCCAGCAGCTTGTCAGGGGCTCAAGAGACCCAGTACTTC.